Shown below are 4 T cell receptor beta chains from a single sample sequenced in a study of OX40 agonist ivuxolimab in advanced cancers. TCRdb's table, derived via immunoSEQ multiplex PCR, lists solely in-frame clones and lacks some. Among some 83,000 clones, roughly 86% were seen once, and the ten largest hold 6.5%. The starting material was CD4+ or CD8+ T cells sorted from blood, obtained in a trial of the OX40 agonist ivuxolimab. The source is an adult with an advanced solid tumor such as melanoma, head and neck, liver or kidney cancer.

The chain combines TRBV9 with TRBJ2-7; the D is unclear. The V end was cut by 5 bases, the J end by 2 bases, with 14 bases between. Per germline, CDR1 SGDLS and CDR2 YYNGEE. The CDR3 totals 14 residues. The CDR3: CASSGVDNPYEQYF. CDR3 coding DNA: TGTGCCAGCAGTGGGGTTGACAATCCCTACGAGCAGTACTTC.

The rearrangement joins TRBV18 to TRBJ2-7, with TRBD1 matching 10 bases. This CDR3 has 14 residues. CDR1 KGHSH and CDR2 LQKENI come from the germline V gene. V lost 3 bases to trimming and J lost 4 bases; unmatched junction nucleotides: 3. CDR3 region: CASSPTGGNYEQYF. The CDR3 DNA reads TGTGCCAGCTCACCGACAGGGGGCAATTACGAGCAGTACTTC.

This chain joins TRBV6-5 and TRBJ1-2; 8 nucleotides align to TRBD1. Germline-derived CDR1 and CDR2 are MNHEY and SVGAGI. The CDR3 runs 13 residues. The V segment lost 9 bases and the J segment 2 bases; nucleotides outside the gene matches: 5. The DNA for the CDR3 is TGTGCCAGTTCGGACAGGGCGAACTATGGCTACACCTTC. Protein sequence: CASSDRANYGYTF.

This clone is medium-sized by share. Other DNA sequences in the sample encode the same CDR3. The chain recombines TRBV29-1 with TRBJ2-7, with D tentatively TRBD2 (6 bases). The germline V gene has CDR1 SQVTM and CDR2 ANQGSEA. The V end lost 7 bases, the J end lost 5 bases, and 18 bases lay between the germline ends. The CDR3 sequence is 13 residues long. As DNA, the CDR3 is TGCAGCGCCCAAGGAGGGGAAACGCACGAGCAGTACTTC. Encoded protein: CSAQGGETHEQYF.